This T cell receptor (beta chain) was found in a study of cytomegalovirus exposure and HLA in healthy donors. Germline CDR1 and CDR2: MDHEN and SYDVKM. The CDR3 contains 15 residues. After removal of 1 base from V and 1 base from J, the junction contained 0 bases not matched to a gene. Data came from immunoSEQ multiplex PCR; TCRdb stores just in-frame clones and leaves some out. The sample records 100,000 to 150,000 clones, nearly 90% being singletons. V is TRBV28 and J is TRBJ2-2; 7 bases line up with TRBD2. This TCR was recovered from a young woman in good health and CMV-seronegative. The sequencing sample was made of PBMCs. The CDR3 DNA follows: TGTGCCAGCAGTTTATCTAGCGGGAACACCGGGGAGCTGTTTTTT. It codes for CASSLSSGNTGELFF.